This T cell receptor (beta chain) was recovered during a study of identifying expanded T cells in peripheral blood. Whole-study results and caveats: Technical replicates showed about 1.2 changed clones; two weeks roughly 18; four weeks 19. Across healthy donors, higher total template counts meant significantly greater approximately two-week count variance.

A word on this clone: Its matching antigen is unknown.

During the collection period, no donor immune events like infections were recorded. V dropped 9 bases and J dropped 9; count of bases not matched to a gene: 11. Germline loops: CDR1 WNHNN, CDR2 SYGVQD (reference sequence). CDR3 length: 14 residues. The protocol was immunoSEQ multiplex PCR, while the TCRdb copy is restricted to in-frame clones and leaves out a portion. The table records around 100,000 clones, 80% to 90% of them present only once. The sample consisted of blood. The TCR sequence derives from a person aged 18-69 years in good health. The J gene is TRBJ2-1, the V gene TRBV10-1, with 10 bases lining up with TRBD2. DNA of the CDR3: TGCGCCAGTGAGGGACTAGCGCTGTCGGGTGAGCAGTTCTTC. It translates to CASEGLALSGEQFF.